What follows are 20 T cell receptor beta chains derived from one specimen sequenced in a study of T cells in women clearing cervical HPV infection. The method was immunoSEQ multiplex PCR; TCRdb's version includes in-frame clones alone and lacks a portion of them. This sample lists about 32,000 clones; its ten largest clones have about 4.5%. The sample taken for sequencing was blood buffy coat. Receptors originate from a woman between 18 and 69 years old with a cervical HPV16 infection that either progressed to CIN3+ or cleared (not recorded which).

Of note for this clone: The read gets to within 3 residues of the CDR3 end, and the germline J gene fills in the rest. This chain uses TRBV11-2 with TRBJ2-2, with a tentative D call TRBD2 (6 bases). Trimming took off 8 bases at V and 7 bases at J, with 17 bases between the two ends. The CDR3 has 14 amino acids. The germline CDR1 and CDR2 sequences are SGHAT and FQNNGV. The CDR3 loop is CASSGVKDGGELFF. Partial CDR3 DNA: TGTGCCAGCTCGGGGGTAAAGGACGGCGGGGAG.

Comment on this clone: The read stops 3 residues short of the end of the CDR3; the missing end is completed from the germline J gene. V and J are TRBV20-1 and TRBJ1-2; TRBD1 agrees at 7 bases. This CDR3 is built from 12 residues. Trimming cost V 6 bases and J 3 bases; bases outside gene matches: 4. The V gene's germline CDR1 is DFQATT and CDR2 SNEGSKA (reference sequence). The sequenced CDR3 bases are TGCAGTGCCCTTGGGACAGACTATGGC. Amino acid sequence: CSALGTDYG. The CDR3 as a whole reads CSALGTDYGYTF.

This clone is called medium-sized based on its frequency. The read ends 3 residues before the CDR3 terminus; that terminus is restored from the germline J gene. V and J are TRBV7-9 and TRBJ2-2, with D perhaps matching TRBD2 (5 bases). Germline V gene lookup returns CDR1 SEHNR and CDR2 FQNEAQ (reference sequence). V gave up 6 bases and J gave up 4 bases, with 15 bases separating them. The CDR3 extends over 15 amino acids. This CDR3 is CASRPEGSATGELFF. CDR3 DNA, as far as it was read: TGTGCCAGCAGGCCAGAGGGTAGCGCCACCGGGGAG.

On this clone: The read terminates 3 residues before the CDR3 end, so the remaining end is supplied by the germline J gene. The chain couples TRBV11-2 to TRBJ2-7, with a possible D match to TRBD1 (5 bases). Germline CDR1 SGHAT, CDR2 FQNNGV. Trimming cost V 5 bases and J 3 bases, with 11 bases left between them. CDR3 length: 13 amino acids. The DNA read from the CDR3 is TGTGCCAGCAGCCCACAGACAGACTACGAG. Its protein product is CASSPQTDYE. The full CDR3 is CASSPQTDYEQYF.

With regard to this clone: The read terminates 3 residues before the CDR3 end, so the remaining end is supplied by the germline J gene. This chain links TRBV7-2 with TRBJ2-5; 10 nucleotides align to TRBD2. This CDR3 region has 15 residues. Germline V gene lookup returns CDR1 SGHTA and CDR2 FQGNSA. The CDR3 spells CASGELAGPGYTQYF. CDR3 DNA (partial): TGTGCCAGCGGCGAACTAGCGGGGCCTGGATATACC. Drawing the rest from reference TRBV7-2 and TRBJ2-5, the complete variable domain is GAGVSQSPSNKVTEKGKDVELRCDPISGHTALYWYRQSLGQGLEFLIYFQGNSAPDKSGLPSDRFSAERTGGSVSTLTIQRTQQEDSAVYLCASGELAGPGYTQYFGPGTRLLVL.

On this clone itself: The read comes to an end 3 residues before the CDR3 does, leaving the germline J gene to fill in the end. The chain has TRBV5-1 and TRBJ2-3, with TRBD2 matching 8 bases. The CDR3 is 15 residues long. CDR1 is SGHRS and CDR2 is YFSETQ in the germline V gene. CDR3 loop: CASSRTSPYQETQYF. The DNA read from the CDR3 is TGCGCCAGCAGCCGGACTAGCCCGTACCAAGAGACG.

Concerning this clone itself: The read ends 3 residues before the CDR3 terminus; that terminus is restored from the germline J gene. The chain combines TRBV5-1 with TRBJ1-2; 8 nucleotides line up with TRBD1. From germline, CDR1 is SGHRS and CDR2 YFSETQ. Losses at the gene ends were 0 bases for V and 5 bases for J; bases not matched to a gene: 3. The CDR3 totals 14 residues. This CDR3 reads CASSLEGQEYGYTF. CDR3 DNA (partial): TGCGCCAGCAGCTTGGAGGGACAGGAGTATGGC.

As regards this clone: Read sequence stops 3 residues before the CDR3 end, and the germline J gene provides the missing end. This chain uses TRBV7-9 with TRBJ2-2, with no clear D. V gave up 2 bases and J gave up 5 bases, with 9 bases separating them. The germline gives CDR1 SEHNR, CDR2 FQNEAQ (reference sequence). The CDR3 covers 14 residues. The DNA read from the CDR3 is TGTGCCAGCAGCTTACCGTCACGGACCGGGGAG. Translating gives CASSLPSRTGE. The whole CDR3 reads CASSLPSRTGELFF.

As for this clone: The read gets to within 3 residues of the CDR3 end, and the germline J gene fills in the rest. The V call is TRBV12-3 or TRBV12-4, the J call TRBJ2-7, with D perhaps given as TRBD1 or TRBD2 (6 bases each). The V end was cut by 6 bases, the J end by 3 bases, with 12 bases between. CDR3 length: 13 amino acids. CDR3 sequence: CASRRDIGYEQYF. The CDR3 bases that were read are TGTGCCAGCAGGCGGGACATAGGCTACGAG.

Of note for this clone: The read finishes 3 residues shy of the CDR3 end, and the germline J gene is used to complete it. This sequence joins TRBV14 and TRBJ2-7; the match to TRBD1 covers 11 bases. This CDR3 has 16 amino acids. Germline lookup yields CDR1 SGHDN and CDR2 FVKESK. J was trimmed by 2 bases and V by 4 bases; bases with no gene match: 7. CDR3 DNA (partial): TGTGCCAGCAGCCTCACCCCGGGACAGGGGGCCTACGAG. It specifies CASSLTPGQGAYE. The complete CDR3 reads CASSLTPGQGAYEQYF.

This CDR3 reads CASSLELATDTQYF. The DNA read from the CDR3 is TGTGCCAGCAGCTTAGAACTAGCGACAGATACG. This chain links TRBV7-3 with TRBJ2-3, with TRBD2 matching 7 bases. The read halts 3 residues ahead of the CDR3 end, with the missing end drawn from the germline J gene. The germline CDR1 and CDR2 sequences are SGHTA and FQGTGA. The CDR3 length is 14 residues. Trimming at V came to 2 bases and at J to 3 bases, leaving 2 bases not matched to a gene. The variable domain in full, with the rest retrieved from reference TRBV7-3 and TRBJ2-3, is GAGVSQTPSNKVTEKGKYVELRCDPISGHTALYWYRQSLGQGPEFLIYFQGTGAADDSGLPNDRFFAVRPEGSVSTLKIQRTERGDSAVYLCASSLELATDTQYFGPGTRLTVL.

Comments on this clone: The read ends 3 residues before the CDR3 terminus; that terminus is restored from the germline J gene. The J gene is TRBJ1-2, the V gene TRBV29-1; D is unresolved. Trimming shortened V by 5 bases and J by 3 bases, and 7 bases separated the two germline ends. Per the germline V gene, CDR1 is SQVTM and CDR2 is ANQGSEA. CDR3 length equals 11 residues. CDR3 DNA (partial): TGCAGCGTTAGGCTCGACTATGGC. Amino acids: CSVRLDYG. The full CDR3 reads CSVRLDYGYTF.

As regards this clone: The DNA ends 3 residues before the CDR3 does, and the rest of the CDR3 is filled in from the germline J gene. The gene calls are TRBV2 and TRBJ2-2; D not resolved. The CDR3 runs 15 residues. The germline V gene encodes CDR1 SNHLY and CDR2 FYNNEI. The sequenced CDR3 bases are TGTGCCAGCACCGAAGGCCCGCAGGCTTATTCACCG. This translates into CASTEGPQAYSP. The full CDR3 sequence reads CASTEGPQAYSPLFF.

With regard to this clone: The DNA ends 3 residues before the CDR3 does, and the rest of the CDR3 is filled in from the germline J gene. The rearrangement links TRBV18 to TRBJ1-2; no definite D call. There are 15 residues in the CDR3. The germline V gene has CDR1 KGHSH and CDR2 LQKENI. CDR3 in amino acids: CASSPYASGLNDYTF. CDR3 DNA, as far as it was read: TGTGCCAGCTCACCATACGCTAGCGGTTTAAATGAC.

Turning to this clone: With the read ending 3 residues before the CDR3 end, the germline J gene is used to fill in that end. This chain joins TRBV19 and TRBJ1-6; the D is unclear. CDR1 and CDR2 (germline): LNHDA, SQIVND (reference sequence). The CDR3 loop spans 13 amino acids. Deletions cut 2 bases from V and 10 bases from J, with 9 bases between. CDR3 region: CASSIWAVSPLHF. The CDR3 DNA, read in part, is TGTGCCAGTAGTATATGGGCAGTCTCACCC.

As for this clone: Read data end 3 residues before the CDR3 end; the end is taken from the germline J gene. The chain links TRBV11-3 to TRBJ1-1; D is undetermined. Germline V gives CDR1 SGHNT, CDR2 YENEEA. Between the trimmed V and J ends, which lost 4 bases and 3 bases, there was a span of 3 bases. This CDR3 is 11 amino acids long. The CDR3 loop is CASSSDTEAFF. Partial CDR3 DNA: TGTGCCAGCAGCTCGGACACTGAA.

In the case of this clone: The read finishes 3 residues shy of the CDR3 end, and the germline J gene is used to complete it. J is TRBJ2-3 and V is TRBV11-2, with D unclear. This CDR3 is built from 11 residues. Trimming took off 1 base at V and 7 bases at J, with 3 bases between the two ends. Per germline, CDR1 SGHAT and CDR2 FQNNGV. CDR3 loop: CASSLVNTQYF. CDR3 DNA, as far as it was read: TGTGCCAGCAGCTTAGTAAATACG.

Regarding this clone: The sequenced fragment ends 3 residues before the CDR3 boundary, so the rest is inferred from the germline J gene. The chain carries TRBV18 and TRBJ2-3, with TRBD1 identical over 9 bases. V lost 6 bases and J lost 4; bases outside the gene matches: 8. This CDR3 is 15 amino acids long. Germline CDR1 is KGHSH and CDR2 is LQKENI. Incomplete CDR3 DNA: TGTGCCAGCTCCCGAGACAGGGGGTGGGCAGATACG. Amino acid sequence: CASSRDRGWADT. The CDR3, in full, reads CASSRDRGWADTQYF.

On this clone itself: The CDR3 end lies 3 residues beyond the end of the read and is filled in from the germline J gene. The rearrangement uses TRBV7-2 and TRBJ1-2, with D maybe TRBD1 (5 bases). From germline, CDR1 is SGHTA and CDR2 FQGNSA. This CDR3 is 13 amino acids long. Trimming stripped 5 bases from V and 3 bases from J, with 10 bases between. The covered CDR3 bases are TGTGCCAGCAGCCCTCGAGGGGACTATGGC. It is translated as CASSPRGDYG. The whole CDR3 is CASSPRGDYGYTF.

About this clone: The missing CDR3 end, 3 residues past where the read stops, is filled in from the germline J gene. The V call is TRBV12-3 or TRBV12-4, the J call TRBJ2-2, with TRBD1 matching 8 bases. The CDR3 length is 14 residues. Losses at the gene ends were 8 bases for V and 6 bases for J; bases not matched to a gene: 8. CDR3 sequence: CASVPGGRAGELFF. CDR3 DNA, as far as it was read: TGTGCCAGCGTCCCAGGGGGCCGGGCCGGGGAG.